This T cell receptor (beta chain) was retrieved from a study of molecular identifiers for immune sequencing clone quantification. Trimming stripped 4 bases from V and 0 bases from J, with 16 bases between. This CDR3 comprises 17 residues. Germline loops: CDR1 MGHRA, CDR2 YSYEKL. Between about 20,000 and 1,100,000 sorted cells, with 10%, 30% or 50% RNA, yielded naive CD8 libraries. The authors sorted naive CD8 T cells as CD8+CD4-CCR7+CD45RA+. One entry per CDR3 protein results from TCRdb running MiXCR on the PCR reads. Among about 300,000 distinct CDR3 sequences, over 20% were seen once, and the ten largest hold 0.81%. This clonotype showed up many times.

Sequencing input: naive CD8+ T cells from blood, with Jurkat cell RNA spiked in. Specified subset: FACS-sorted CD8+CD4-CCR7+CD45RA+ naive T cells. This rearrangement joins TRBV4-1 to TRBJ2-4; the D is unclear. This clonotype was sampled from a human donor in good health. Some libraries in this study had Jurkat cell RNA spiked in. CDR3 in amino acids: CASSLDSYTLAKNIQYF. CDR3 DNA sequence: TGCGCCAGCAGCCTAGACTCGTATACTCTAGCCAAAAACATTCAGTACTTC.